This T cell receptor beta chain was captured by sequencing in a study of Tregs in tolerant kidney transplant recipients. Overall study findings and caveats: Findings come from small patient numbers and require larger validation. No direct test of biological reproducibility was done here.

TCRdb keeps only in-frame clones here, not all; method: immunoSEQ multiplex PCR. The data contain about 46,000 clones, less than 95% of them singletons. CD4+CD25+CD127- Tregs, CD4+CD25- non-Tregs, CD4 and CD8 cells were sorted. An overnight rest at 37°C with roughly 200 IU/ml IL-2 preceded regulatory T cell sorting from thawed PBMCs. The CDR3 runs to 14 residues. V lost 10 bases and J lost 2, with 18 bases in between. CDR1 and CDR2 (germline): MNHNS, SASEGT. Points on this clone: Its antigen is not identified.

The chain joins TRBV6-1 to TRBJ2-7, with D unclear. Sequenced input: Tregs from blood. The TCR sequence derives from a human donor in good health. The CDR3 loop is CATVGVLTTYEQYF. CDR3 nucleotide sequence: TGTGCCACCGTCGGCGTCCTAACTACCTACGAGCAGTACTTC.